This TCR beta chain was documented in a study of Graves' ophthalmopathy and Graves' hyperthyroidism. Findings of the study overall: A majority of expanded thyroid clonotypes exceeding 0.001 frequency were likewise present in blood.

CDR1 LNHDA and CDR2 SQIVND come from the germline V gene (reference sequence). The CDR3 has 14 residues. V lost 8 bases, J lost 1 base, and 12 bases lay in between. This clonotype was detected ten times or more. The antigen remains undetermined. CDR3 regions of TCR beta were amplified from RNA transcripts. An opening RT-PCR round employed HTBI primers and preceded a second-round multiplex PCR. One entry per CDR3 protein, called by TCRdb with MiXCR from the multiplex PCR reads. The repertoire holds about 400,000 distinct CDR3 sequences, with 15% to 20% as singletons. This chain uses TRBV19 with TRBJ1-3; D is undetermined. The TCR comes from a woman younger than 30 with Graves' ophthalmopathy. Sequencing was done on a sample of peripheral blood. The CDR3 nucleotides are TGTGCCAGTGGACGGGCTTCATCTGGAAACACCATATATTTT. It translates to CASGRASSGNTIYF.